Sequencing of this T cell receptor beta chain was carried out in a study of cytomegalovirus exposure and HLA in healthy donors. Study details: Earlier results showed 120 million or so unique TCR beta sequences derived from approximately 170 million T cells. Study results and limitations: Listed as cytomegalovirus-associated were 150 or so TCR beta chains.

The donors comprised healthy bone marrow donors. In the case of this clone: Its cognate antigen is unknown.

Primers included in the PCR were 60 Vbeta and 13 Jbeta primers. TCRdb's copy holds only in-frame clones and misses some; the assay was immunoSEQ multiplex PCR. The sample lists fewer than 95,000 clones, over 60% occurring once. Sequencing was carried out using PBMCs. This receptor was taken from a woman aged 40 to 50 in good health and CMV-seropositive.

The CDR3 sequence: CASSQPGTPGGYTF. The CDR3 DNA is TGCGCCAGCAGCCAACCCGGGACACCGGGTGGCTACACCTTC. This rearrangement joins TRBV4-3 to TRBJ1-2; D may be TRBD1 (6 bases). Trimming took 2 bases from V and 7 from J, leaving 14 bases between them. There are 14 residues in the CDR3. The germline V gene encodes CDR1 LGHNA and CDR2 YSLEER.